Listed here are 26 T cell receptor beta chains from one sample, sequenced in a study of shared clonotypes between healthy human individuals. Here immunoSEQ multiplex PCR was the method, and the copy in TCRdb shows in-frame clones only, minus some. Among 90,000 to 150,000 clones listed, roughly two thirds were seen once. The specimen was memory CD8+ T cells sorted from blood. The subset here: CD45RO+ cells pooled with CCR7-negative TemRA cells. The receptors stem from a young woman in good health.

The rearrangement joins TRBV9 to TRBJ1-4, with a tentative D call TRBD1 (6 bases). Germline values: CDR1 SGDLS, CDR2 YYNGEE. This CDR3 comprises 13 residues. V was clipped by 4 bases and J by 8 bases, with 12 bases between them. The CDR3 nucleotides are TGTGCCAGCAGCACCCCAGGGGACGAAAAACTGTTTTTT. Translated: CASSTPGDEKLFF.

This clone occurred once. The rearrangement joins TRBV7-9 to TRBJ2-6, with D perhaps matching TRBD2 (5 bases). CDR1 is SEHNR, CDR2 FQNEAQ, per germline (reference sequence). The CDR3 loop spans 16 amino acids. V lost 5 bases, J lost 0 bases, and 11 bases lay in between. Here the CDR3 reads CASSQDGDSGANVLTF. The CDR3, as DNA: TGTGCCAGCAGCCAAGACGGGGACTCTGGGGCCAACGTCCTGACTTTC. The entire variable domain, with the rest obtained from reference TRBV7-9 and TRBJ2-6, is as follows: DTGVSQNPRHKITKRGQNVTFRCDPISEHNRLYWYRQTLGQGPEFLTYFQNEAQLEKSRLLSDRFSAERPKGSFSTLEIQRTEQGDSAMYLCASSQDGDSGANVLTFGAGSRLTVL.

The chain recombines TRBV11-1 with TRBJ1-1; D gene ambiguous. With 5 bases removed from V and 2 bases from J, the gap between germline ends came to 3 bases. The CDR3 length is 11 residues. Germline V gene sequence: CDR1 SGHAT, CDR2 FQDESV (reference sequence). The CDR3 DNA follows: TGTGCCAGCAGCGAAAACACTGAAGCTTTCTTT. Protein product: CASSENTEAFF.

The J gene is TRBJ2-7, the V gene TRBV6-1, with TRBD1 as a possible D gene (5 bases). Germline CDR1 and CDR2: MNHNS and SASEGT. CDR3 length: 14 residues. V dropped 3 bases and J dropped 3 bases, with 12 bases sitting between them. In DNA form, the CDR3 reads TGTGCCAGCAGTGACAGGGTGGAATACTACGAGCAGTACTTC. Translating gives CASSDRVEYYEQYF.

The chain couples TRBV6-1 to TRBJ1-5, with TRBD1 identical over 7 bases. The CDR3 length is 15 residues. Germline V gives CDR1 MNHNS, CDR2 SASEGT. The V and J ends lost 2 bases and 6 bases, in that order; junction bases with no gene match: 7. The CDR3 sequence: CASSEIVSGGQPQHF. CDR3 DNA sequence: TGTGCCAGCAGTGAAATTGTGTCAGGGGGTCAGCCCCAGCATTTT.

The CDR3 sequence: CASSPAGGAEQYF. CDR3 bases: TGCGCCAGCAGCCCCGCGGGGGGGGCCGAGCAGTACTTC. The chain uses TRBV4-1 and TRBJ2-7; 9 nucleotides agree with TRBD2. Per the germline V gene, CDR1 is MGHRA and CDR2 is YSYEKL. V lost 4 bases and J lost 6; bases outside the gene matches: 4. The CDR3 runs 13 residues.

The J gene is TRBJ1-1, the V gene TRBV7-6; D is perhaps TRBD1 (5 bases). This CDR3 has 14 amino acids. CDR1 and CDR2 (germline): SGHVS, FNYEAQ. V was cut by 2 bases and J by 5 bases, with 12 bases left in between. The CDR3 nucleotides read TGTGCCAGCAGCTTATCCTTCGGGGGGACTGAAGCTTTCTTT. Translated, it gives CASSLSFGGTEAFF.

The chain combines TRBV18 with TRBJ2-7; maybe TRBD1 (6 bases). Trimming pared 0 bases from V and 6 bases from J, leaving 12 bases between. The CDR3 runs 14 residues. Germline V gives CDR1 KGHSH, CDR2 LQKENI. The CDR3 coding sequence is TGTGCCAGCTCACCACCGGGGACAAGAGCCGAGCAGTACTTC. Translating gives CASSPPGTRAEQYF.

CDR3 in DNA: TGTGCCAGCAGTTTATCCATCTTATCCTACAATGAGCAGTTCTTC. Amino acids: CASSLSILSYNEQFF. V gene TRBV27 combines with J gene TRBJ2-1; no clear D. Deletions cut 0 bases from V and 1 base from J, with 7 bases between. The germline gives CDR1 MNHEY, CDR2 SMNVEV (reference sequence). The CDR3 extends over 15 amino acids.

V and J are TRBV19 and TRBJ1-1, with D possibly being TRBD1 (5 bases). The CDR3 contains 15 residues. V lost 2 bases, J lost 4 bases, and 14 bases lay in between. Germline V gene sequence: CDR1 LNHDA, CDR2 SQIVND (reference sequence). CDR3 nucleotides: TGTGCCAGTAGTATACTTACAGGTAGAATCACTGAAGCTTTCTTT. Encoded protein: CASSILTGRITEAFF.

Turning to this clone: This CDR3 is also generated by other DNA sequences in the sample. This chain joins TRBV5-1 and TRBJ2-3; D may be TRBD2 (5 bases). CDR3 length: 14 residues. The germline CDR1 and CDR2 sequences are SGHRS and YFSETQ. The ends were cut back, 2 bases at V and 0 bases at J, with 7 bases in the middle. The DNA of the CDR3 is TGCGCCAGCAGCTTAGGCGGGAGCACAGATACGCAGTATTTT. Residues: CASSLGGSTDTQYF.

The chain links TRBV5-1 to TRBJ1-2; D not certain. There are 14 residues in the CDR3. Trimming left V 4 bases short and J 6 bases short, with 16 bases between. Per the germline V gene, CDR1 is SGHRS and CDR2 is YFSETQ. CDR3: CASSMATETHGYTF. In DNA, the CDR3 is TGCGCCAGCAGCATGGCAACAGAAACACATGGCTACACCTTC.

The chain employs TRBV7-6 and TRBJ2-7, with a tentative D call TRBD1 (5 bases). V gave up 5 bases and J gave up 1 base, with 12 bases separating them. The CDR3 length is 14 residues. In germline, CDR1 is SGHVS, CDR2 FNYEAQ. The CDR3, as DNA: TGTGCCAGCAGCGCGACAGACCGATCCTACGAGCAGTACTTC. Translating it yields CASSATDRSYEQYF.

V gene TRBV28 combines with J gene TRBJ1-5, with no clear D. CDR3 length: 12 amino acids. The V end was cut by 3 bases, the J end by 10 bases, with 10 bases between. The germline V gene encodes CDR1 MDHEN and CDR2 SYDVKM. CDR3 sequence (DNA): TGTGCCAGCAGTTTCGAGTCTGGCCCCCAGCATTTT. Protein product: CASSFESGPQHF. The full variable domain, with the rest looked up from reference TRBV28 and TRBJ1-5, is DVKVTQSSRYLVKRTGEKVFLECVQDMDHENMFWYRQDPGLGLRLIYFSYDVKMKEKGDIPEGYSVSREKKERFSLILESASTNQTSMYLCASSFESGPQHFGDGTRLSIL.

The chain's CDR3 is CASRREGQYEQYF. The CDR3 DNA follows: TGCGCCAGCAGACGGGAGGGCCAATACGAGCAGTACTTC. The chain combines TRBV4-1 with TRBJ2-7, with TRBD2 matching over 8 bases. The CDR3 length is 13 residues. Trimming at V came to 6 bases and at J to 4 bases, leaving 5 bases not matched to a gene. Germline loops: CDR1 MGHRA, CDR2 YSYEKL.

In DNA, the CDR3 is TGTGCCAGCAGTGAACGGACTAGCGGGAGTTTCAATGAGCAGTTCTTC. Its protein is CASSERTSGSFNEQFF. V and J are TRBV25-1 and TRBJ2-1, with 13 nucleotides matching TRBD2. The CDR3 has 16 amino acids. Germline CDR1 is MGHDK and CDR2 is SYGVNS. V lost 2 bases to trimming and J lost 6 bases; unmatched junction nucleotides: 4.

V gene TRBV25-1 combines with J gene TRBJ1-1, with TRBD1 matching 7 bases. Germline lookup yields CDR1 MGHDK and CDR2 SYGVNS. V shed 4 bases, J shed 3 bases, and the junction held 5 bases outside the gene matches. This CDR3 has 14 residues. As DNA, the CDR3 is TGTGCCAGCAGTGTAGACAGGGTCTACACTGAAGCTTTCTTT. Residues: CASSVDRVYTEAFF.

This clone was detected a few times. The CDR3 nucleotides read TGCAGCGTTGAGATCCCAGCGGTTCTTACCTACGAGCAGTACTTC. This translates into CSVEIPAVLTYEQYF. The chain recombines TRBV29-1 with TRBJ2-5, with D perhaps TRBD2 (5 bases). The DNA end favors TRBJ2-7, so the J call may be wrong. CDR1 is SQVTM and CDR2 is ANQGSEA in the germline V gene. There are 15 residues in the CDR3.

This sequence joins TRBV2 and TRBJ2-1; TRBD2 might be the D (6 bases). The CDR3 has 14 residues. The V end was cut by 8 bases, the J end by 8 bases, with 19 bases between. Looked up from germline, CDR1 is SNHLY and CDR2 is FYNNEI. CDR3 sequence reads: CASDLLTSSHEQFF. As DNA, the CDR3 is TGTGCCAGCGACTTACTGACTAGTTCTCATGAGCAGTTCTTC.

This rearrangement joins TRBV27 to TRBJ2-7; D call uncertain. Germline V lookup: CDR1 MNHEY, CDR2 SMNVEV (reference sequence). The germline V and J ends were trimmed by 5 bases and 5 bases, with 10 bases remaining between them. The CDR3 sequence is 12 residues long. As DNA, the CDR3 is TGTGCCAGCAGTCCCTCGAGCCACGAGCAGTACTTC. Translating it yields CASSPSSHEQYF.

The V call is TRBV6-4, the J call TRBJ2-1; 14 positions match TRBD2. CDR1 is MRHNA and CDR2 is SNTAGT in the germline V gene. The CDR3 totals 16 residues. V was pared by 3 bases and J by 8 bases, with 6 bases of the junction left unmatched. The CDR3 DNA follows: TGTGCCAGCAGTGAGACCGGGACTAGCGGGAGCGATGAGCAGTTCTTC. Its protein product is CASSETGTSGSDEQFF.

The V gene is TRBV5-1, the J gene TRBJ2-1; no clear D gene. Between the trimmed V and J ends, which lost 4 bases and 6 bases, there was a span of 11 bases. This CDR3 contains 13 residues. Germline CDR1 is SGHRS and CDR2 is YFSETQ. As DNA, the CDR3 is TGCGCCAGCAGCCTCCCTAATCCCAATGAGCAGTTCTTC. Its translation: CASSLPNPNEQFF.

CDR3 sequence (DNA): TGTGCCAGCAGCGAGGCCGACAGTCTGAACACTGAAGCTTTCTTT. Translated: CASSEADSLNTEAFF. This chain joins TRBV28 and TRBJ1-1; D is perhaps TRBD1 (5 bases). Germline values: CDR1 MDHEN, CDR2 SYDVKM. This CDR3 region has 15 residues. Trimming took 6 bases from V and 0 from J, leaving 14 bases between them.

The sample holds a few counts of this clone. This rearrangement joins TRBV4-1 to TRBJ2-5, with a weak D call TRBD2 (5 bases). The better agreement between TRBJ2-7 and the DNA end casts doubt on the J call. The germline CDR1 and CDR2 sequences are MGHRA and YSYEKL. The CDR3 spans 14 residues. The CDR3 region is CASSQDPSGIEQYF. The CDR3 DNA reads as TGCGCCAGCAGCCAAGATCCCTCGGGGATCGAGCAGTACTTC.

This rearrangement joins TRBV7-8 to TRBJ1-5; 9 bases are shared with TRBD1. The CDR3 is 16 amino acids. V dropped 4 bases and J dropped 4; count of bases not matched to a gene: 8. CDR1 and CDR2 from the germline V gene are SGHVS and FQNEAQ. CDR3 residues: CASSSLGQGHNQPQHF. In DNA, the CDR3 is TGTGCCAGCAGCTCCTTGGGACAGGGACATAATCAGCCCCAGCATTTT.

The gene calls are TRBV5-1 and TRBJ2-2; 9 nucleotides align to TRBD1. The germline gives CDR1 SGHRS, CDR2 YFSETQ. V shed 4 bases, J shed 5 bases, and the junction held 6 bases outside the gene matches. This CDR3 has 15 amino acids. CDR3 bases: TGCGCCAGCAGCACACAGACAGGGGGGACCGGGGAGCTGTTTTTT. This encodes CASSTQTGGTGELFF.